This record looks at one T cell receptor (beta chain) sequence and its context. TCRdb's table, derived via immunoSEQ multiplex PCR, lists solely in-frame clones and lacks some. The sample shows 300,000 to 500,000 clones, about 85% of them seen only once. Treatment described: roughly 20 received Ad26.COV2.S at low or high dose, single or two shots; about 5 received placebo; per-sample allocation not given. On day 63 after the first injection, vaccine and placebo recipients gave samples. The source of the sample is a study of Ad26.COV2.S vaccination and SARS-CoV-2 variants. For the study at large: Each vaccinee took Ad26.COV2.S intramuscularly, once or twice 56 days apart.

The sample in question was peripheral blood, obtained in a trial of Ad26.COV2.S vaccine versus placebo. The TCR originated in a person between 18 and 65 years old who received the Ad26.COV2.S COVID-19 vaccine or a placebo.

The CDR3 DNA is TGTGCCATCGAATGGAGCACTGAAGCTTTCTTT. Amino acids: CAIEWSTEAFF. The chain combines TRBV7-9 with TRBJ1-1; D is undetermined. Germline V gives CDR1 SEHNR, CDR2 FQNEAQ (reference sequence). CDR3 length: 11 residues. The germline V and J ends were trimmed by 10 bases and 4 bases, with 10 bases remaining between them.